Given below is one T cell receptor beta chain in context. Antigen unknown. The entry originates in a study of OX40 agonist ivuxolimab in advanced cancers. Study information: Subjects had a mean age of roughly 60 years, with a range of 23 to 79; just over 80% were male. Study-level findings and limits: No determination was made of the antigen specificity of the expanded peripheral T cells. Partial responders at 0.1-3.0 mg/kg showed near-lowest clonal expansion.

Assay: immunoSEQ multiplex PCR; the TCRdb copy retains only in-frame clones and omits some. Among about 20,000 clones listed, approximately 70% were seen once. The CDR3 has 15 residues. This TCR was recovered from an adult with an advanced solid tumor such as melanoma, head and neck, liver or kidney cancer. The chain recombines TRBV21-1 with TRBJ1-1. TRBV21-1 is a recognized pseudogene. This sample comprised CD4+ or CD8+ T cells sorted from blood, obtained in a trial of the OX40 agonist ivuxolimab. CDR3 sequence: CASSKVRGRAAEAFF. CDR3 nucleotides: TGTGCCAGCAGCAAAGTTCGAGGGAGGGCCGCTGAAGCTTTCTTT.